Each of the 5 T cell receptor beta chains below was sequenced from the same sample in a study of blood T cells in healthy people across ages. A sample-barcoded 5' primer and a J-beta primer mix were used in a second PCR of roughly 6 to 11 cycles. From the 5' RACE reads, TCRdb called clonotypes with MiXCR, one entry per CDR3 protein. This sample carries 850,000 to 950,000 distinct CDR3 sequences, less than 35% of them seen once, and the ten largest clones take approximately 15%. Material for sequencing was blood. The receptors stem from a woman of 80 years or more in good health.

This clonotype has ten or more counts. V and J are TRBV12-3 or TRBV12-4 and TRBJ2-5; a weak D match, TRBD2 (6 bases). V was trimmed by 4 bases and J by 5 bases, leaving 20 bases between them. The CDR3 covers 16 residues. The CDR3 sequence is CASSSWGGSPGETQYF. In DNA, the CDR3 is TGTGCCAGCAGTTCGTGGGGAGGCTCCCCTGGGGAGACCCAGTACTTC.

This chain connects TRBV5-4 to TRBJ2-1; tentatively, D is TRBD2 (6 bases). The V gene's germline CDR1 is SGHNT and CDR2 YYREEE (reference sequence). V lost 3 bases, J lost 15 bases, and 16 bases lay in between. There are 12 residues in the CDR3. The CDR3 nucleotides are TGTGCCAGCAGCTCGGAGGGGATCGGTAGGTTCTTC. Encoded protein: CASSSEGIGRFF.

On this clonotype itself: A much larger clone differs by one base, so this may be a read error. V is TRBV6-2 or TRBV6-3 and J is TRBJ1-6; D may be TRBD1 (5 bases). V was cut by 2 bases and J by 7 bases, with 15 bases left in between. The germline CDR1 and CDR2 sequences are MNHEY and SVGEGT. The CDR3 contains 16 residues. In DNA form, the CDR3 reads TGTGCCAGCAGTTACATGGGGCGACGAGGGAATTCACCCCTCCACTTT. Translating it yields CASSYMGRRGNSPLHF.

J is TRBJ2-1 and V is TRBV27; D possibly uses TRBD1 or TRBD2 (5 bases each). Trimming pared 5 bases from V and 7 bases from J, leaving 24 bases between. The CDR3 is made up of 17 amino acids. Germline CDR1 and CDR2: MNHEY and SMNVEV (reference sequence). In DNA form, the CDR3 reads TGTGCCAGCAGTCCCAAGGTCCGTCTAGGGACCTTTAATGAGCAGTTCTTC. Translation: CASSPKVRLGTFNEQFF.

This clonotype has a count of ten or more. The V and J genes are TRBV20-1 and TRBJ2-3; TRBD2 aligns across 13 bases. This CDR3 region has 16 residues. V shed 5 bases, J shed 1 base, and the junction held 6 bases outside the gene matches. The V gene's germline CDR1 is DFQATT and CDR2 SNEGSKA (reference sequence). CDR3 loop: CSAGGLAGVRTDTQYF. The CDR3 DNA is TGCAGTGCTGGAGGACTAGCGGGGGTTCGCACAGATACGCAGTATTTT.